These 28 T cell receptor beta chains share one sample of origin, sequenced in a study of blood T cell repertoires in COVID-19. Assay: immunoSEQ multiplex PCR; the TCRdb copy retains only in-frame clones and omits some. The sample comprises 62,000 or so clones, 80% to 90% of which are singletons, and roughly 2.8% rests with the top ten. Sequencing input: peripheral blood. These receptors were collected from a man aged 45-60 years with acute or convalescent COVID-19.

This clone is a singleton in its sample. CDR3 sequence: CASSQGLGSGANVLTF. In DNA form, the CDR3 reads TGTGCCAGCAGCCAAGGACTAGGATCTGGGGCCAACGTCCTGACTTTC. This chain links TRBV4-2 with TRBJ2-6; D is perhaps TRBD2 (6 bases). The V end lost 1 base, the J end lost 1 base, and 8 bases lay between the germline ends. Germline V gene lookup returns CDR1 LGHNA and CDR2 YNFKEQ. The CDR3 has 16 amino acids.

CDR3 protein: CASSPPLWDRVRNNEQFF. The CDR3 DNA sequence: TGTGCCAGTAGCCCGCCCTTATGGGACAGGGTGAGGAACAATGAGCAGTTCTTC. V usage is TRBV19 and J usage is TRBJ2-1; 9 positions agree with TRBD1. The CDR3 spans 18 residues. V lost 6 bases to trimming and J lost 5 bases; unmatched junction nucleotides: 17. CDR1 is LNHDA and CDR2 is SQIVND in the germline V gene (reference sequence).

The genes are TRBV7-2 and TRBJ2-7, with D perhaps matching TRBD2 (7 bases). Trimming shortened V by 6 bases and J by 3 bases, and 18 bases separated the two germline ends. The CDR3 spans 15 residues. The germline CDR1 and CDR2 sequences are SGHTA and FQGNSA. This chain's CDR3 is CASRGGGGSVYEQYF. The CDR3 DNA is TGTGCCAGCAGAGGGGGAGGCGGGAGCGTCTACGAGCAGTACTTC.

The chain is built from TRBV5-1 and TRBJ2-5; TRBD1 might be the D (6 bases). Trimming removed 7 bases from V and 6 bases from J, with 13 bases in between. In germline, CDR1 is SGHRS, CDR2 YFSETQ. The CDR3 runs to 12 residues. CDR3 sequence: CASYRDVQTQYF. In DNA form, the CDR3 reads TGCGCCAGCTACAGGGATGTGCAGACCCAGTACTTC.

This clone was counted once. The chain's CDR3 is CASSPGEETQYF. In nucleotides, the CDR3 is TGTGCCAGCAGCCCGGGGGAAGAGACCCAGTACTTC. The rearrangement links TRBV28 to TRBJ2-5, with D possibly matching TRBD2 (6 bases). Looked up from germline, CDR1 is MDHEN and CDR2 is SYDVKM. Trimming left V 6 bases short and J 3 bases short, with 8 bases between. The CDR3 sequence is 12 residues long.

The CDR3 here is CASSQRLASTDTQYF. CDR3 DNA: TGTGCCAGCAGCCAGAGACTAGCGAGCACAGATACGCAGTATTTT. The chain is built from TRBV14 and TRBJ2-3; 8 bases align to TRBD2. Germline V lookup: CDR1 SGHDN, CDR2 FVKESK. The CDR3 totals 15 residues. The trim removed 3 bases at V and 0 bases at J, leaving 2 bases unmatched.

The CDR3 is CASSLLSGGETQYF. As DNA, the CDR3 is TGTGCCAGCAGCTTATTGTCCGGGGGGGAGACCCAGTACTTC. V is TRBV7-9 and J is TRBJ2-5; 7 bases map to TRBD2. Germline loops: CDR1 SEHNR, CDR2 FQNEAQ (reference sequence). CDR3 length: 14 amino acids. V was pared by 2 bases and J by 5 bases, with 5 bases of the junction left unmatched.

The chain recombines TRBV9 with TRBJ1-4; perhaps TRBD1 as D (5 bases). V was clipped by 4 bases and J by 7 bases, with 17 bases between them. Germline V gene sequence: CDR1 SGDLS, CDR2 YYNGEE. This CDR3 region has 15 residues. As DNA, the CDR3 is TGTGCCAGCAGCACACTTCCGGGGGACGTTGAAAAACTGTTTTTT. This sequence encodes CASSTLPGDVEKLFF.

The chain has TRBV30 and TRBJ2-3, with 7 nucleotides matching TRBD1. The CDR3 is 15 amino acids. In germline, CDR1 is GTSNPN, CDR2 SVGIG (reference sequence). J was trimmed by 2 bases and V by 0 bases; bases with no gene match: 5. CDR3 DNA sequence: TGTGCCTGGAGTGTCTGGGACAGTTACACAGATACGCAGTATTTT. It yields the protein CAWSVWDSYTDTQYF.

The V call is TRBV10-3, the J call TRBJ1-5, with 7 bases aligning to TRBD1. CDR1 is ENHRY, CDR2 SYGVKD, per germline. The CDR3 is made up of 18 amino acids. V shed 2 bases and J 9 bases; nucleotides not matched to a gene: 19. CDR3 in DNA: TGTGCCATCAGTGAGACTCTACCGACGACAGGGCCAGGGGGGCCCCAGCATTTT. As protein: CAISETLPTTGPGGPQHF.

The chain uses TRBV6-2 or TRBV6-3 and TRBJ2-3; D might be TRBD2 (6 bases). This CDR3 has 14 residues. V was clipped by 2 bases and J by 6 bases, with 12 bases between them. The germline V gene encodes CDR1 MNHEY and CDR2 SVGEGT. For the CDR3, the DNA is TGTGCCAGCAGTTACGGAGGGATGGGGGATACGCAGTATTTT. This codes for CASSYGGMGDTQYF.

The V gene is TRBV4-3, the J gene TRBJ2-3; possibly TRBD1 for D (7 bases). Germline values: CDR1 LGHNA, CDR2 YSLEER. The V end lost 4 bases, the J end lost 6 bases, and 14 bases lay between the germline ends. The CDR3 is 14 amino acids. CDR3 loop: CASSRRGAIDTQYF. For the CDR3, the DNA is TGCGCCAGCAGCCGCAGGGGGGCTATTGATACGCAGTATTTT.

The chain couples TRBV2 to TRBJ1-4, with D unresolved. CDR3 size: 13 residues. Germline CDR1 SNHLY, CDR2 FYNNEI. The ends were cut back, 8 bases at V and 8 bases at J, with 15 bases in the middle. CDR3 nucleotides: TGTGCCAGCGGCCGCTCGGGGAAGGAAAAACTGTTTTTT. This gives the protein CASGRSGKEKLFF. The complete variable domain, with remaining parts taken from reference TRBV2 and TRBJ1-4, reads EPEVTQTPSHQVTQMGQEVILRCVPISNHLYFYWYRQILGQKVEFLVSFYNNEISEKSEIFDDQFSVERPDGSNFTLKIRSTKLEDSAMYFCASGRSGKEKLFFGSGTQLSVL.

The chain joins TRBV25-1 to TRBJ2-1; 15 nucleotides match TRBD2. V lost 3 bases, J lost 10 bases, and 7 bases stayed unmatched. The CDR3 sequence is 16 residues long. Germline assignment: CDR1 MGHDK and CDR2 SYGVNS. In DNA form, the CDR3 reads TGTGCCAGCAGTGATCCGGGACTAGCGGGAGGCCGCGAGCAGTTCTTC. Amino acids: CASSDPGLAGGREQFF. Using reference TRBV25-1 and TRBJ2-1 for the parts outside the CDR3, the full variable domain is EADIYQTPRYLVIGTGKKITLECSQTMGHDKMYWYQQDPGMELHLIHYSYGVNSTEKGDLSSESTVSRIRTEHFPLTLESARPSHTSQYLCASSDPGLAGGREQFFGPGTRLTVL.

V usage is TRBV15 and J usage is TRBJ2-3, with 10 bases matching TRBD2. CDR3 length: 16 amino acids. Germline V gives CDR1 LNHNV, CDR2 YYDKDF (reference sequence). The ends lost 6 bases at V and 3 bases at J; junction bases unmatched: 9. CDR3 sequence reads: CATRGSISGRTDTQYF. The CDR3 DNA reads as TGTGCCACCAGGGGGTCGATTAGCGGGAGGACAGATACGCAGTATTTT.

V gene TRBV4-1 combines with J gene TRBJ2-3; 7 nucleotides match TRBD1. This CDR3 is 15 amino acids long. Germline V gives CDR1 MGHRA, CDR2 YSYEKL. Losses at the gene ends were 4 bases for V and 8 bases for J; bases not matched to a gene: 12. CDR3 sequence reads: CASSPSGQSHSTQYF. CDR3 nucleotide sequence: TGCGCCAGCAGCCCTTCGGGACAGTCACATTCTACGCAGTATTTT.

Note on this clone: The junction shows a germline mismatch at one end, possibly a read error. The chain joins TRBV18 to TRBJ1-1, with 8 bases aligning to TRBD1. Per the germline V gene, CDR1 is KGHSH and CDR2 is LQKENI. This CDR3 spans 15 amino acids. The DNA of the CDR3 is TGTGCCAGCTCTCCAGGGACAGGACGGAACATTGAAGCTTTCTTT. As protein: CASSPGTGRNIEAFF.

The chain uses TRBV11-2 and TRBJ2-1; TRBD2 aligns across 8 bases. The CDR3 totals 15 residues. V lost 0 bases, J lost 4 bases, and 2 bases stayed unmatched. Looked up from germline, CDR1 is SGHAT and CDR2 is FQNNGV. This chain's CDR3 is CASSLEREGYNEQFF. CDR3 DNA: TGTGCCAGCAGCTTAGAACGGGAGGGTTACAATGAGCAGTTCTTC.

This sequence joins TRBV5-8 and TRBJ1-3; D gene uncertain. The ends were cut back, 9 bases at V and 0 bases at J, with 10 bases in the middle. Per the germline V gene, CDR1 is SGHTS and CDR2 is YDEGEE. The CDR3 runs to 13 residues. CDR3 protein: CATTPGSGNTIYF. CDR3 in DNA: TGTGCCACCACCCCGGGCTCTGGAAACACCATATATTTT.

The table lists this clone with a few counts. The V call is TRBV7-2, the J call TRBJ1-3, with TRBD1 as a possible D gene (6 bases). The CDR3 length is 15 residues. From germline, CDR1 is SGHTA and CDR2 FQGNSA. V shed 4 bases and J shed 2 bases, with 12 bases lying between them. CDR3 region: CASSSNRAAGNTIYF. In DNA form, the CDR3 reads TGTGCCAGCAGCTCGAACAGGGCGGCTGGAAACACCATATATTTT.

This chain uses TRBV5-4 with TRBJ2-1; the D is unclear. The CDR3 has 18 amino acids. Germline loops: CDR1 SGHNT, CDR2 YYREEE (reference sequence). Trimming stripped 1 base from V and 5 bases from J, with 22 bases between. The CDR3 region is CASSLTKGASPKHNEQFF. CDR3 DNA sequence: TGTGCCAGCAGCTTGACCAAAGGAGCGAGCCCGAAGCACAATGAGCAGTTCTTC.

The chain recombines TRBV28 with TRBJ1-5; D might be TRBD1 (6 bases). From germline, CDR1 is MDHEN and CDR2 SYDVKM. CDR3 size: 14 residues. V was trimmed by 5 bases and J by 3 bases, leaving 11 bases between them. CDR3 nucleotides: TGTGCCAGCAGTCAACAGGGTATCAATCAGCCCCAGCATTTT. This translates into CASSQQGINQPQHF.

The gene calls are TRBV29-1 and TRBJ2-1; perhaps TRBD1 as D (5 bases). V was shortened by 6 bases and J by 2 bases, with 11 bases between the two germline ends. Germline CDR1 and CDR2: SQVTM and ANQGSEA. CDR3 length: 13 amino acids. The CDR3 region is CSVQGRAYNEQFF. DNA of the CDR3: TGCAGCGTCCAGGGTAGGGCCTACAATGAGCAGTTCTTC.

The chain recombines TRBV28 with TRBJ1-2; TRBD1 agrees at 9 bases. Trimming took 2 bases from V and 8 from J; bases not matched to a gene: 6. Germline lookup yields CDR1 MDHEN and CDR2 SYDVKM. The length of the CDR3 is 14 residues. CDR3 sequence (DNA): TGTGCCAGCAGTTTAGGGGACAGGGTTTGGGGCTACACCTTC. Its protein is CASSLGDRVWGYTF.

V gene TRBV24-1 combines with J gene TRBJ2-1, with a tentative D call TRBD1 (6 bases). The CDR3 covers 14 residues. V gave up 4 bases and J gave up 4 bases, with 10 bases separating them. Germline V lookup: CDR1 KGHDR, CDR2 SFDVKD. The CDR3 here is CATSDAGQYNEQFF. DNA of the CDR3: TGTGCCACCAGTGACGCTGGACAGTACAATGAGCAGTTCTTC.

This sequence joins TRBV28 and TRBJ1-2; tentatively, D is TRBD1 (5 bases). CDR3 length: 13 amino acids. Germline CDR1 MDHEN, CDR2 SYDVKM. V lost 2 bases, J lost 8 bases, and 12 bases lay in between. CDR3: CASSLGNRGGYTF. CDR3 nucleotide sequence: TGTGCCAGCAGTTTAGGGAACCGGGGGGGCTACACCTTC.

The CDR3 loop reads CASSPGGERNTGELFF. The DNA of the CDR3 is TGCGCCAGCAGCCCAGGGGGCGAGAGGAACACCGGGGAGCTGTTTTTT. The gene calls are TRBV4-3 and TRBJ2-2; 8 bases map to TRBD1. The ends lost 4 bases at V and 1 base at J; junction bases unmatched: 5. The CDR3 runs to 16 residues. Germline CDR1 reads LGHNA; CDR2 reads YSLEER.

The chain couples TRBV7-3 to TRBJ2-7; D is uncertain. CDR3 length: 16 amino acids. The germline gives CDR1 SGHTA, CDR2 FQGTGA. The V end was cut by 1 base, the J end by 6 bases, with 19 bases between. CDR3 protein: CASSLKSPLHHCEQYF. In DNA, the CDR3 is TGTGCCAGCAGCTTAAAGTCCCCACTTCATCATTGCGAGCAGTACTTC.